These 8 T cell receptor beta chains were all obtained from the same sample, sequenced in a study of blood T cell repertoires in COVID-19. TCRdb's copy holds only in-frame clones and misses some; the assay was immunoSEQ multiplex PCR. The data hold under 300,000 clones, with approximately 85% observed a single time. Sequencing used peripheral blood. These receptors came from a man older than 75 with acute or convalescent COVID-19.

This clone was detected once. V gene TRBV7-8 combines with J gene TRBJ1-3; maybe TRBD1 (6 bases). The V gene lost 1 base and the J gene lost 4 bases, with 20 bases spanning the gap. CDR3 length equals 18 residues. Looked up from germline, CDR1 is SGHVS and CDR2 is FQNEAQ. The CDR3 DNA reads TGTGCCAGCAGCTTAGGCCGGGGCAGGGGCCCACGGGGAAACACCATATATTTT. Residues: CASSLGRGRGPRGNTIYF.

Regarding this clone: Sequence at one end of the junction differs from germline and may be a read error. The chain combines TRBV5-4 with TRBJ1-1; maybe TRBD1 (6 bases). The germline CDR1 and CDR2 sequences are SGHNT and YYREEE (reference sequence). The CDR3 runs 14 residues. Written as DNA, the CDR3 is TGTGCCAGCAGCTTTGGGCAGGGGAACGCTGAAGCTTTCTTT. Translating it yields CASSFGQGNAEAFF.

CDR3: CAITPTGNRETQYF. CDR3 bases: TGTGCCATCACCCCGACAGGCAACAGGGAGACCCAGTACTTC. The gene calls are TRBV10-3 and TRBJ2-5; tentatively, D is TRBD1 (6 bases). The V gene's germline CDR1 is ENHRY and CDR2 SYGVKD. V dropped 7 bases and J dropped 5 bases, with 17 bases sitting between them. This CDR3 has 14 residues.

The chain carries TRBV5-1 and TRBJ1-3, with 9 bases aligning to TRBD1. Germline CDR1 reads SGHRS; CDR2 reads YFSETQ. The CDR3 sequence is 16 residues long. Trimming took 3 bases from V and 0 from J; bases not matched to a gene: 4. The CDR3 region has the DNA TGCGCCAGCAGCTCCGGACAGGGGACCTCTGGAAACACCATATATTTT. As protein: CASSSGQGTSGNTIYF. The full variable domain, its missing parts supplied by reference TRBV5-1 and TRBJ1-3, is KAGVTQTPRYLIKTRGQQVTLSCSPISGHRSVSWYQQTPGQGLQFLFEYFSETQRNKGNFPGRFSGRQFSNSRSEMNVSTLELGDSALYLCASSSGQGTSGNTIYFGEGSWLTVV.

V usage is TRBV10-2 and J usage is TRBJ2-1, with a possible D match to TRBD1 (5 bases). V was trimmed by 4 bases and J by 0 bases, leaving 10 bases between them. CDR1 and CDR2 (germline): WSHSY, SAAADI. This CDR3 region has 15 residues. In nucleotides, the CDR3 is TGCGCCAGCAGTGGTCAGGGCCGCTCCTACAATGAGCAGTTCTTC. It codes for CASSGQGRSYNEQFF.

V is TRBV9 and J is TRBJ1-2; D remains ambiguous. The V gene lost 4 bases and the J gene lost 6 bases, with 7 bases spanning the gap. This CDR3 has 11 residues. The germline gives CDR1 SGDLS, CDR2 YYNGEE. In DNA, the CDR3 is TGTGCCAGCAGCTCTATGAATGGCTACACCTTC. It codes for CASSSMNGYTF.

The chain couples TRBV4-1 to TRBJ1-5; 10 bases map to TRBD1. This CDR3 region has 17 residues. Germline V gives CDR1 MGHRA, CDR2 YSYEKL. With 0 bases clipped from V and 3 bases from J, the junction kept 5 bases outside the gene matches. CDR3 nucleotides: TGCGCCAGCAGCCAAGATCGGGGACAGGGGAACAATCAGCCCCAGCATTTT. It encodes CASSQDRGQGNNQPQHF.

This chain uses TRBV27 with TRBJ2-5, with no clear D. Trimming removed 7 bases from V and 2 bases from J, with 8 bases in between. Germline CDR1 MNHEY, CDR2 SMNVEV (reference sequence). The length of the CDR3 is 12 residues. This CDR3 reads CASNNPQETQYF. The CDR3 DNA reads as TGTGCCAGCAACAACCCTCAAGAGACCCAGTACTTC.